Each of the 7 T cell receptor beta chains below was sequenced from the same sample in a study of blood T cell repertoires in COVID-19 (TCRdb year 2020). Libraries came from the immunoSEQ multiplex PCR assay. Sourced from immuneACCESS, this table was stored by TCRdb with only in-frame sequences that have V and J called. A share of the clones is absent; for the studies checked, an unresolved V gene accounts for under half, and the remainder has no known explanation. This sample is represented by 150,000 to 200,000 clones; over 75% of them were singletons. The ten largest make up roughly 2.6% of the sample. Material for sequencing was peripheral blood. These receptors were collected from a man in his forties with active or convalescent COVID-19.

A single count supports this clone. The chain couples TRBV7-9 to TRBJ2-5; D is possibly TRBD1 (5 bases). CDR1 SEHNR and CDR2 FQNEAQ come from the germline V gene (reference sequence). The CDR3 runs to 16 residues. The ends were cut back, 4 bases at V and 3 bases at J, with 18 bases in the middle. CDR3: CASSSPRAGQEETQYF. The CDR3 DNA reads as TGTGCCAGCAGCTCCCCCCGGGCAGGGCAAGAAGAGACCCAGTACTTC.

This chain joins TRBV7-2 and TRBJ1-6, with a weak D call TRBD1 (5 bases). The CDR3 length is 19 residues. Trimming left V 5 bases short and J 0 bases short, with 20 bases between. CDR1 and CDR2 from the germline V gene are SGHTA and FQGNSA. The CDR3 sequence is CASSAPEGSLFSYNSPLHF. The DNA for the CDR3 is TGTGCCAGCAGCGCCCCGGAGGGGAGTCTCTTCTCCTATAATTCACCCCTCCACTTT.

The chain carries TRBV11-2 and TRBJ1-1, with a weak D call TRBD1 (5 bases). The CDR3 runs 14 residues. The germline V and J ends were trimmed by 2 bases and 4 bases, with 11 bases remaining between them. Germline loops: CDR1 SGHAT, CDR2 FQNNGV. The CDR3 sequence: CASSLKGMGTEAFF. CDR3 DNA: TGTGCCAGCAGCTTAAAGGGGATGGGCACTGAAGCTTTCTTT. The complete variable domain, with remaining parts taken from reference TRBV11-2 and TRBJ1-1, reads EAGVAQSPRYKIIEKRQSVAFWCNPISGHATLYWYQQILGQGPKLLIQFQNNGVVDDSQLPKDRFSAERLKGVDSTLKIQPAKLEDSAVYLCASSLKGMGTEAFFGQGTRLTVV.

The rearrangement joins TRBV4-1 to TRBJ2-5; no firm D call. CDR1 is MGHRA, CDR2 YSYEKL, per germline. V was trimmed by 1 base and J by 5 bases, leaving 11 bases between them. This CDR3 contains 14 residues. The CDR3 DNA follows: TGCGCCAGCAGCCAAGTTTCTCTCGGGGAGACCCAGTACTTC. Translated, it gives CASSQVSLGETQYF.

The V and J genes are TRBV7-6 and TRBJ2-1; tentatively, D is TRBD2 (6 bases). The CDR3 has 12 residues. CDR1 is SGHVS and CDR2 is FNYEAQ in the germline V gene. Deletions cut 3 bases from V and 9 bases from J, with 9 bases between. The CDR3, as DNA: TGTGCCAGCAGCTTGTCCGGGGGTGAGCAGTTCTTC. Protein sequence: CASSLSGGEQFF.

This clone came up once. The chain combines TRBV19 with TRBJ2-2, with 7 bases lining up with TRBD1. CDR3 length: 14 amino acids. Germline V gene sequence: CDR1 LNHDA, CDR2 SQIVND (reference sequence). V gave up 6 bases and J gave up 3 bases; unmatched junction bases: 4. CDR3 protein: CASRVTGDTGELFF. CDR3 nucleotides: TGTGCCAGTAGAGTTACAGGGGACACCGGGGAGCTGTTTTTT. The variable domain in full, with the rest retrieved from reference TRBV19 and TRBJ2-2, is DGGITQSPKYLFRKEGQNVTLSCEQNLNHDAMYWYRQDPGQGLRLIYYSQIVNDFQKGDIAEGYSVSREKKESFPLTVTSAQKNPTAFYLCASRVTGDTGELFFGEGSRLTVL.

The chain carries TRBV2 and TRBJ2-7; D is unclear. CDR3 size: 13 residues. The V and J ends lost 6 bases and 0 bases respectively, with 9 bases between them. Germline lookup yields CDR1 SNHLY and CDR2 FYNNEI. Written as DNA, the CDR3 is TGTGCCAGCAGCCCGAGGAGCTCCTACGAGCAGTACTTC. It specifies CASSPRSSYEQYF.